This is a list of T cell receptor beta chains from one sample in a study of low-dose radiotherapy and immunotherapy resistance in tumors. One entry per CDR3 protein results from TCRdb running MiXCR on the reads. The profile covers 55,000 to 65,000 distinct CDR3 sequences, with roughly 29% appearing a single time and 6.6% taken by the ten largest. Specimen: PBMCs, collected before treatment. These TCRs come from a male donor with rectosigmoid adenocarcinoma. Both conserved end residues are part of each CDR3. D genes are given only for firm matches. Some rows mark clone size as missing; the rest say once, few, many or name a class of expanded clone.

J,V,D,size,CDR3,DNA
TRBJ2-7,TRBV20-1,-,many,CSASLRKGSYEQYF,TGCAGTGCTAGTTTGCGGAAAGGCTCCTACGAGCAGTACTTC
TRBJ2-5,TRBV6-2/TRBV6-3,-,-,CASNTGSMWTQYF,TGTGCCAGCAACACAGGCTCGATGTGGACCCAGTACTTC
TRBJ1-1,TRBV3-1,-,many,CASSQGGRGLMGNTEAFF,TGTGCCAGCAGCCAAGGGGGTCGCGGGCTGATGGGGAACACTGAAGCTTTCTTT
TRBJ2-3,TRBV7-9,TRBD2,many,CASSSSTLAGADTQYF,TGTGCCAGCAGCTCCTCAACTCTAGCGGGAGCAGATACGCAGTATTTT
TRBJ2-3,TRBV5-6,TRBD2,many,CASSLELGGRMDTQYF,TGTGCCAGCAGCTTGGAGCTTGGCGGGAGGATGGATACGCAGTATTTT
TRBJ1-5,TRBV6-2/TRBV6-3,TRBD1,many,CASSSTGDQPQHF,TGTGCCAGCAGCTCTACAGGGGATCAGCCCCAGCATTTT
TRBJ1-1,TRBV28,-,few,CASSGGTAGRVEAFF,TGTGCCAGCAGCGGAGGCACAGCCGGTCGAGTTGAAGCTTTCTTT
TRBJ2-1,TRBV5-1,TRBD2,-,CASSIVAGGPSNEQFF,TGCGCCAGCAGCATTGTGGCGGGAGGGCCTTCCAATGAGCAGTTCTTC
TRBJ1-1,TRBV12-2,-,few,CASRFHNTEAFF,TGTGCAAGTCGCTTTCACAACACTGAAGCTTTCTTT
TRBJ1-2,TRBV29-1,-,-,CSVEEGRGSYTF,TGCAGCGTTGAGGAAGGTCGGGGAAGCTACACCTTC
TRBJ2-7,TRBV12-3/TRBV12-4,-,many,CASSPWGRLYEQYF,TGTGCCAGCAGCCCGTGGGGCCGTTTGTACGAGCAGTACTTC
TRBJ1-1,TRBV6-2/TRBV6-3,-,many,CASSWGITEAFF,TGTGCCAGCAGTTGGGGTATCACTGAAGCTTTCTTT
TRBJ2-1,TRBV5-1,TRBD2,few,CASSFLASGDEQFF,TGCGCCAGCAGCTTCTTGGCCAGCGGGGATGAGCAGTTCTTC
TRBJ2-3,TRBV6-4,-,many,CASSDPSPRDTDTQYF,TGTGCCAGCAGTGACCCCTCCCCGCGGGACACAGATACGCAGTATTTT
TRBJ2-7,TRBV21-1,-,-,CASRKEGRTEPYEQYF,TGTGCCAGCAGGAAAGAGGGAAGGACGGAGCCCTACGAGCAGTACTTC
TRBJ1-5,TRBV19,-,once,CASRGRGNQPQHF,TGTGCCAGCAGGGGAAGGGGCAATCAGCCCCAGCATTTT
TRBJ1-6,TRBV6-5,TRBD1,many,CASSYGTGVNSPLHF,TGTGCCAGCAGTTACGGGACAGGGGTCAATTCACCCCTCCACTTT
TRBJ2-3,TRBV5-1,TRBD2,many,CASSLVASGGADTQYF,TGCGCCAGCAGCTTGGTAGCTAGCGGGGGAGCAGATACGCAGTATTTT
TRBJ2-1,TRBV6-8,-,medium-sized,CASSPQERNYNEQFF,TGTGCCAGCAGTCCCCAGGAGCGGAATTACAATGAGCAGTTCTTC
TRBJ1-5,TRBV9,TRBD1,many,CASSAGPGQGYETSNQPQHF,TGTGCCAGCAGCGCAGGACCGGGACAGGGCTACGAGACTAGCAATCAGCCCCAGCATTTT
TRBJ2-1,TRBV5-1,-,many,CASSLVGEAYNEQFF,TGCGCCAGCAGCTTGGTCGGAGAGGCCTACAATGAGCAGTTCTTC
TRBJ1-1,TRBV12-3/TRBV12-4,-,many,CASSPQVGVSSTEAFF,TGTGCCAGCAGTCCCCAGGTCGGGGTTAGTAGCACTGAAGCTTTCTTT
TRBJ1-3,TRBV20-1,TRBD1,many,CSGANPGTASGNTIYF,TGCAGTGGCGCAAACCCCGGGACAGCCTCTGGAAACACCATATATTTT
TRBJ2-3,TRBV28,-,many,CASKGGPSHDTQYF,TGTGCCAGCAAGGGTGGGCCCTCTCATGATACGCAGTATTTT
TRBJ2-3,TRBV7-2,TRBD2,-,CASSLVAGRGGDTQYF,TGTGCCAGCAGCTTAGTAGCGGGAAGGGGGGGAGATACGCAGTATTTT
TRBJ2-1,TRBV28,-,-,CASSPAGGAGGYNEQFF,TGTGCCAGTAGTCCCGCCGGGGGGGCAGGGGGCTACAATGAGCAGTTCTTC
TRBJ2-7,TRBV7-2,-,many,CASSLAGVRPTQYF,TGTGCCAGCAGCTTAGCGGGCGTGCGGCCGACGCAGTACTTC
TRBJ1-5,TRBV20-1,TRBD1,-,CSARATGGSNQPQHF,TGCAGTGCTAGAGCGACAGGGGGCAGCAATCAGCCCCAGCATTTT
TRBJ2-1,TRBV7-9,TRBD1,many,CASSPRTGVNEQFF,TGTGCCAGCAGCCCGCGGACAGGGGTTAATGAGCAGTTCTTC
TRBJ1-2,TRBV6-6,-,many,CASSTGGVGTGRLKGYTF,TGTGCCAGCAGTACGGGGGGGGTCGGGACGGGACGGTTGAAGGGCTACACCTTC